This T cell receptor (beta chain) was retrieved from a study of metastatic and nonmetastatic thyroid tumors. TCRdb ran MiXCR on the PCR reads. Of 30,000 to 35,000 clones listed, about 21% were seen once; the top ten hold 3% to 3.5%. No treatment had been given to any patient before thyroid surgery. This clone was observed a few times. Sequencing was done on a sample of tumor tissue. The receptor comes from a male donor with papillary thyroid cancer or a benign thyroid nodule (not recorded which). Some clones in this sample may be carry-over from other donors' samples.

The CDR3: CASSRWAEAFF. The CDR3 nucleotides read TGTGCCAGTAGCAGGTGGGCCGAAGCTTTCTTT. This chain links TRBV19 with TRBJ1-1; D not resolved. V was trimmed by 6 bases and J by 8 bases, leaving 10 bases between them. CDR3 size: 11 residues. Germline CDR1 LNHDA, CDR2 SQIVND (reference sequence).